These 9 T cell receptor beta chains came from one sample sequenced in a study of blood T cell repertoires in COVID-19. Produced via immunoSEQ multiplex PCR; TCRdb's table is partial and in-frame only. Of fewer than 200,000 clones in the sample, 81% are singletons; the top ten hold more than 9.5%. The sequenced sample consisted of peripheral blood. The source of these receptors is a woman aged 35 to 49 with COVID-19, enrolled during active disease.

This clone was observed a few times. V is TRBV5-1 and J is TRBJ2-7; a weak D match, TRBD2 (6 bases). With 4 bases removed from V and 2 bases from J, the gap between germline ends came to 10 bases. Germline V lookup: CDR1 SGHRS, CDR2 YFSETQ. This CDR3 is 13 amino acids long. This CDR3 is CASSPGGAYEQYF. The DNA for the CDR3 is TGCGCCAGCAGCCCCGGGGGAGCCTACGAGCAGTACTTC.

The rearrangement uses TRBV28 and TRBJ1-1, with TRBD1 as a possible D gene (5 bases). Trimming pared 3 bases from V and 10 bases from J, leaving 12 bases between. This CDR3 is 12 amino acids long. CDR1 is MDHEN, CDR2 SYDVKM, per germline. The DNA for the CDR3 is TGTGCCAGCAGTTTGCTTCCCAGGGCAGCTTTCTTT. Translating it yields CASSLLPRAAFF.

This clone came up a few times. The chain has TRBV4-2 and TRBJ1-5, with D possibly matching TRBD1 (6 bases). In germline, CDR1 is LGHNA, CDR2 YNFKEQ. The V gene lost 0 bases and the J gene lost 1 base, with 10 bases spanning the gap. CDR3 length: 16 amino acids. CDR3 protein: CASSQEQGQSNQPQHF. The CDR3 region has the DNA TGTGCCAGCAGCCAAGAACAAGGACAGAGCAATCAGCCCCAGCATTTT.

The chain uses TRBV4-2 and TRBJ1-4; D call uncertain. CDR1 is LGHNA, CDR2 YNFKEQ, per germline. The CDR3 runs to 16 residues. V lost 0 bases and J 4 bases, leaving 12 bases between the germline ends. The chain's CDR3 is CASSQEGGFVNEKLFF. The CDR3 coding sequence is TGTGCCAGCAGCCAAGAAGGAGGGTTTGTTAATGAAAAACTGTTTTTT.

This CDR3 reads CAWSVPFRDYEQYV. CDR3 DNA sequence: TGTGCCTGGAGTGTACCTTTTCGGGACTACGAGCAGTACGTC. The chain uses TRBV30 and TRBJ2-7; perhaps TRBD2 as D (5 bases). The CDR3 contains 14 residues. Germline-derived CDR1 and CDR2 are GTSNPN and SVGIG (reference sequence). Trimming removed 0 bases at V and 3 bases at J, with 12 bases between.

The chain carries TRBV12-5 and TRBJ1-5, with D possibly being TRBD1 (5 bases). V was clipped by 6 bases and J by 2 bases, with 11 bases between them. The germline CDR1 and CDR2 sequences are LGHNT and FRNRAP. This CDR3 is 14 amino acids long. In DNA form, the CDR3 reads TGTGCTAGTGGGCAGGGTGATGGCAATCAGCCCCAGCATTTT. It codes for CASGQGDGNQPQHF.

This rearrangement joins TRBV7-9 to TRBJ2-3, with 10 nucleotides matching TRBD2. CDR3 size: 18 residues. The trim removed 5 bases at V and 4 bases at J, leaving 15 bases unmatched. CDR1 is SEHNR and CDR2 is FQNEAQ in the germline V gene (reference sequence). The CDR3 here is CASSTPRRASGSPDTQYF. The CDR3, as DNA: TGTGCCAGCAGCACCCCCCGACGGGCTAGCGGGAGCCCAGATACGCAGTATTTT.

The genes are TRBV4-1 and TRBJ1-4; D remains ambiguous. V was pared by 4 bases and J by 0 bases, with 9 bases between. CDR1 and CDR2 from the germline V gene are MGHRA and YSYEKL. CDR3 length: 15 residues. The DNA of the CDR3 is TGCGCCAGCAGCCGCGAGAGTGCAACTAATGAAAAACTGTTTTTT. This encodes CASSRESATNEKLFF.

This clone has only one observation. V usage is TRBV7-3 and J usage is TRBJ2-1; D is uncertain. This CDR3 region has 14 residues. Trimming removed 1 base from V and 4 bases from J, with 8 bases in between. The germline V gene encodes CDR1 SGHTA and CDR2 FQGTGA. CDR3 coding DNA: TGTGCCAGCAGCTTAAGTGGCCGATACAATGAGCAGTTCTTC. Its protein is CASSLSGRYNEQFF.